These 11 T cell receptor beta chains were sequenced from one sample in a study of T cells after yellow fever vaccination. MiXCR was run by TCRdb on the 5' RACE reads, yielding one entry per CDR3 protein. The table lists about 160,000 distinct CDR3 sequences, approximately 6.8% of them singletons. The sequences come from CD4+ T cells sorted from PBMCs, collected roughly 5 days after the first yellow fever vaccination. These receptors came from a young man who received the YFV17D yellow fever vaccine.

This clonotype appeared many times. The chain couples TRBV18 to TRBJ1-2; D gene ambiguous. The length of the CDR3 is 14 residues. Germline V gene sequence: CDR1 KGHSH, CDR2 LQKENI. V was trimmed by 3 bases and J by 4 bases, leaving 12 bases between them. Here the CDR3 reads CASSPRVGSYGYTF. The CDR3 DNA reads TGTGCCAGCTCACCTCGGGTAGGATCCTATGGCTACACCTTC.

The chain employs TRBV20-1 and TRBJ2-7; 7 positions match TRBD1. Germline CDR1 reads DFQATT; CDR2 reads SNEGSKA (reference sequence). The V segment lost 0 bases and the J segment 5 bases; nucleotides outside the gene matches: 10. The CDR3 spans 15 residues. The CDR3 loop reads CSARDPATGYDEQYF. The CDR3 DNA follows: TGCAGTGCTAGAGATCCCGCGACAGGGTACGACGAGCAGTACTTC.

A remark on this clonotype: Just one base apart from a much larger clone, this may be a read error. V and J are TRBV19 and TRBJ1-5, with D possibly matching TRBD1 (6 bases). In germline, CDR1 is LNHDA, CDR2 SQIVND (reference sequence). V dropped 4 bases and J dropped 15 bases, with 19 bases sitting between them. The CDR3 length is 13 residues. The CDR3 DNA reads TGTGCCAGTAGTACGACCCGGACAGATCACCCGCATTTT. Its protein product is CASSTTRTDHPHF.

Ten or more counts support this clonotype. The DNA of the CDR3 is TGTGCCAGCAGCGGAGCGGGGGGGCAGTCGACAGATACGCAGTATTTT. Its protein product is CASSGAGGQSTDTQYF. The chain links TRBV9 to TRBJ2-3; 10 positions match TRBD2. The CDR3 covers 16 residues. V trimming: 3 bases; J trimming: 3 bases; junction bases outside the gene matches: 7. In germline, CDR1 is SGDLS, CDR2 YYNGEE.

The chain recombines TRBV2 with TRBJ2-1, with D perhaps matching TRBD1 or TRBD2 (5 bases each). The V gene's germline CDR1 is SNHLY and CDR2 FYNNEI. The V and J ends lost 8 bases and 5 bases respectively, with 13 bases between them. This CDR3 has 13 amino acids. The CDR3 spells CASVPGRNNEQFF. The CDR3 DNA follows: TGTGCCAGCGTTCCGGGACGGAACAATGAGCAGTTCTTC.

The sample holds many counts of this clonotype. The rearrangement links TRBV28 to TRBJ2-3; D remains ambiguous. Germline V gives CDR1 MDHEN, CDR2 SYDVKM. The CDR3 is made up of 15 amino acids. Trimming left V 5 bases short and J 4 bases short, with 16 bases between. The CDR3, as DNA: TGTGCCAGCAGTCGCCGTATTCTTCTGGCAGATACGCAGTATTTT. Translated, it gives CASSRRILLADTQYF.

The chain recombines TRBV12-3 or TRBV12-4 with TRBJ2-3; D not resolved. With 5 bases removed from V and 1 base from J, the gap between germline ends came to 13 bases. The CDR3 consists of 15 residues. In DNA form, the CDR3 reads TGTGCCAGCAGTCTCCGACACCTTCGCACAGATACGCAGTATTTT. Translation: CASSLRHLRTDTQYF.

This clonotype was seen repeatedly, ten times or more. The rearrangement uses TRBV5-4 and TRBJ2-5; 7 bases are shared with TRBD1. CDR1 and CDR2 (germline): SGHNT, YYREEE (reference sequence). The CDR3 contains 15 residues. V was clipped by 3 bases and J by 5 bases; unmatched bases: 10. The CDR3 sequence is CASSSKGADGETQYF. In nucleotides, the CDR3 is TGTGCCAGCAGCTCTAAGGGGGCCGATGGGGAGACCCAGTACTTC.

This clonotype was seen a single time. A junction boundary mismatches the germline segment, possibly from a read error. The genes are TRBV5-1 and TRBJ2-3, with 7 bases lining up with TRBD2. This CDR3 spans 15 amino acids. Per germline, CDR1 SGHRS and CDR2 YFSETQ. CDR3 protein: CASSLTSVRTDMQYF. The DNA for the CDR3 is TGCGCCAGCAGCTTGACTAGCGTGCGCACAGATATGCAGTATTTT.

The V and J genes are TRBV5-1 and TRBJ1-4; 9 positions match TRBD1. The CDR3 is 18 amino acids. The germline gives CDR1 SGHRS, CDR2 YFSETQ. The V and J ends lost 4 bases and 0 bases, in that order; junction bases with no gene match: 10. The chain's CDR3 is CASSPYRDRVTTNEKLFF. CDR3 sequence (DNA): TGCGCCAGCAGCCCGTACCGGGACAGGGTCACAACTAATGAAAAACTGTTTTTT.

This clonotype was detected many times. The chain is built from TRBV7-2 and TRBJ1-1; the D is unclear. The germline V and J ends were trimmed by 4 bases and 4 bases, with 10 bases remaining between them. This CDR3 is built from 13 residues. Per germline, CDR1 SGHTA and CDR2 FQGNSA. The CDR3 nucleotides are TGTGCCAGCAGCTCTACGGGTTTCACTGAAGCTTTCTTT. Translated: CASSSTGFTEAFF. The variable domain in full, with the rest retrieved from reference TRBV7-2 and TRBJ1-1, is GAGVSQSPSNKVTEKGKDVELRCDPISGHTALYWYRQSLGQGLEFLIYFQGNSAPDKSGLPSDRFSAERTGGSVSTLTIQRTQQEDSAVYLCASSSTGFTEAFFGQGTRLTVV.